Below, 12 T cell receptor beta chains from the same sample are listed, as sequenced in a study of patients and donors after allogeneic stem cell transplantation (dated by TCRdb to 2018 to 2021). Receptor libraries were prepared by RT-PCR. Data came from a NextSeq 550. TCRdb reworked the public reads: Q25 trimming with fastp, MiXCR clone assembly, productive beta chains retained. Merged by CDR3 protein, the rows form single entries marked with the most common genes and DNA. The sample yields about 150,000 distinct CDR3 sequences; 24% were counted once. Of the sample, 25% to 30% is held by the ten largest clones. Sequenced material: blood, either unsorted or a sorted T cell fraction (not recorded which). The receptors were sampled from a human donor who was either an allogeneic HSCT recipient or a stem cell or donor lymphocyte infusion donor (not recorded which). It is not recorded whose cells these are; they may come from a transplant donor.

This clonotype is deemed medium-sized. This chain links TRBV29-1 with TRBJ1-6; TRBD1 might be the D (5 bases). The CDR3 loop spans 13 amino acids. Germline lookup yields CDR1 SQVTM and CDR2 ANQGSEA. V was clipped by 4 bases and J by 5 bases, with 9 bases between them. In DNA, the CDR3 is TGCAGCGTTGGACAGTACCATAATTCACCCCTCCACTTT. Its protein product is CSVGQYHNSPLHF.

The CDR3 nucleotides are TGCGCCAGCAAGGTGGCACCCGCCGGGTTGGATACGCAGTATTTT. Protein: CASKVAPAGLDTQYF. This chain joins TRBV5-1 and TRBJ2-3; unclear D gene. Germline V gene data show CDR1 as SGHRS and CDR2 as YFSETQ. V lost 6 bases and J lost 6, with 20 bases in between. The CDR3 is 15 amino acids.

This clonotype was counted a few times. V is TRBV4-1 and J is TRBJ1-5; D remains ambiguous. V shed 5 bases and J shed 7 bases, with 12 bases lying between them. Germline CDR1 is MGHRA and CDR2 is YSYEKL. The CDR3 covers 13 residues. The CDR3 sequence: CASSFHPAQPQHF. The CDR3 nucleotides read TGCGCCAGCAGCTTCCATCCGGCCCAGCCCCAGCATTTT.

This clonotype has at least ten counts. This chain links TRBV29-1 with TRBJ1-5; TRBD1 matches 7 bases. Germline lookup yields CDR1 SQVTM and CDR2 ANQGSEA. The ends lost 6 bases at V and 5 bases at J; junction bases unmatched: 4. The CDR3 contains 12 residues. CDR3: CSVGDRDQPQHF. The CDR3 DNA follows: TGCAGCGTCGGGGACAGAGATCAGCCCCAGCATTTT.

In its sample, this clonotype was seen a few times. The V gene is TRBV7-3, the J gene TRBJ2-3; 9 bases line up with TRBD1. Germline V gene lookup returns CDR1 SGHTA and CDR2 FQGTGA. This CDR3 is 13 amino acids long. The V gene end was trimmed by 9 bases and the J gene end by 6 bases; junction bases not matched to a gene: 7. The DNA of the CDR3 is TGTGCCAGTGCCGGGACAGGGTGGGATACGCAGTATTTT. Its protein is CASAGTGWDTQYF.

The CDR3 region has the DNA TGCAGTGCTAGAGAGAGGGATCGTGACTATGGCTACACCTTC. As protein: CSARERDRDYGYTF. The chain has TRBV20-1 and TRBJ1-2; D gene unclear. CDR3 length: 14 amino acids. Germline CDR1 DFQATT, CDR2 SNEGSKA (reference sequence). Trimming stripped 0 bases from V and 3 bases from J, with 11 bases between.

The rearrangement joins TRBV7-3 to TRBJ2-2, with 9 bases fitting TRBD2. The junction had 10 bases not matched to a gene; V was cut back by 6 bases and J by 2 bases. The CDR3 contains 17 residues. Per germline, CDR1 SGHTA and CDR2 FQGTGA. In DNA form, the CDR3 reads TGTGCCAGCAGTTCCCTCGGGACTAGCAGAAACACCGGGGAGCTGTTTTTT. Residues: CASSSLGTSRNTGELFF.

This clonotype was recorded a few times. The genes are TRBV4-2 and TRBJ1-6; a possible D gene is TRBD1 (6 bases). CDR1 is LGHNA and CDR2 is YNFKEQ in the germline V gene. The CDR3 runs to 17 residues. V lost 3 bases, J lost 0 bases, and 12 bases lay in between. The CDR3 is CASSQEQGSSYNSPLHF. DNA of the CDR3: TGTGCCAGCAGCCAGGAACAGGGCTCCTCCTATAATTCACCCCTCCACTTT.

This clonotype was counted ten times or more. The chain links TRBV5-1 to TRBJ1-6; the D is unclear. The CDR3 is 13 residues long. The V gene lost 3 bases and the J gene lost 3 bases, with 4 bases spanning the gap. CDR1 SGHRS and CDR2 YFSETQ come from the germline V gene. This CDR3 reads CASSWDYNSPLHF. CDR3 nucleotide sequence: TGCGCCAGCAGCTGGGACTATAATTCACCCCTCCACTTT.

The chain combines TRBV7-6 with TRBJ2-7; D gene uncertain. The germline V gene encodes CDR1 SGHVS and CDR2 FNYEAQ. V lost 4 bases and J lost 2, with 9 bases in between. CDR3 size: 13 residues. This CDR3 reads CASSSGPTYEQYF. The CDR3 region has the DNA TGTGCCAGCAGCTCGGGCCCAACCTACGAGCAGTACTTC.

The chain uses TRBV20-1 and TRBJ2-7; D is uncertain. Germline V gives CDR1 DFQATT, CDR2 SNEGSKA (reference sequence). Trimming pared 2 bases from V and 5 bases from J, leaving 16 bases between. This CDR3 spans 14 amino acids. CDR3 protein: CSARSDSRWHEQYF. CDR3 bases: TGCAGTGCTAGAAGTGACTCGAGGTGGCACGAGCAGTACTTC.

This clonotype was counted many times. V gene TRBV6-5 combines with J gene TRBJ1-4; no reliable D call. The CDR3 extends over 15 amino acids. CDR1 and CDR2 (germline): MNHEY, SVGAGI. The ends were cut back, 2 bases at V and 0 bases at J, with 7 bases in the middle. The CDR3: CASSYRDPTNEKLFF. The CDR3 coding sequence is TGTGCCAGCAGTTACCGGGATCCAACTAATGAAAAACTGTTTTTT.